These 19 T cell receptor beta chains were sequenced from one sample in a study of glioma-infiltrating T cells. The iRepertoire nested amplicon-rescue multiplex PCR amplified TCR alpha and beta CDR3s from RNA. TCRdb re-called the multiplex PCR reads through MiXCR, storing one row per CDR3 protein. Of some 22,000 distinct CDR3 sequences in the sample, about 22% are singletons; the top ten hold roughly 13%. The specimen sequenced was glioma tissue, nonneoplastic brain tissue, or PBMCs (not recorded which). The receptors come from a human donor with low-grade glioma or glioblastoma, undergoing nonglioma brain surgery, or in good health (not recorded which).

This clonotype was seen repeatedly, ten times or more. This rearrangement joins TRBV2 to TRBJ1-5; a weak D match, TRBD1 (6 bases). Looked up from germline, CDR1 is SNHLY and CDR2 is FYNNEI. CDR3 length: 15 residues. The CDR3: CVSRGQFNSNQPQHF. DNA for the CDR3: TGTGTCTCCCGAGGACAGTTCAATAGCAATCAGCCCCAGCATTTT.

The sample holds many counts of this clonotype. The chain employs TRBV12-5 and TRBJ1-5; no firm D call. The CDR3 loop spans 12 amino acids. V was cut by 3 bases and J by 5 bases, with 5 bases left in between. Germline V CDR1 and CDR2: LGHNT, FRNRAP. CDR3 loop: CASGLVDQPQHF. The CDR3 DNA reads TGTGCTAGTGGTTTAGTAGATCAGCCCCAGCATTTT. Full variable domain (rest looked up from reference TRBV12-5 and TRBJ1-5): DARVTQTPRHKVTEMGQEVTMRCQPILGHNTVFWYRQTMMQGLELLAYFRNRAPLDDSGMPKDRFSAEMPDATLATLKIQPSEPRDSAVYFCASGLVDQPQHFGDGTRLSIL.

This clonotype was detected ten times or more. V and J are TRBV7-2 and TRBJ2-3, with 8 bases identical to TRBD2. Germline V CDR1 and CDR2: SGHTA, FQGNSA. V was pared by 2 bases and J by 1 base, with 5 bases of the junction left unmatched. This CDR3 is 16 amino acids long. The CDR3: CASSLHRGGRTDTQYF. The CDR3 nucleotides read TGTGCCAGCAGCTTACACCGCGGGGGGCGCACAGATACGCAGTATTTT.

This clonotype has a handful of counts. The chain recombines TRBV7-9 with TRBJ1-2; D call uncertain. The germline CDR1 and CDR2 sequences are SEHNR and FQNEAQ (reference sequence). This CDR3 comprises 13 residues. V lost 5 bases to trimming and J lost 3 bases, with 10 bases between them. The CDR3 DNA follows: TGTGCCAGCAGCCCCCCAGCGGACTATGGCTACACCTTC. It translates to CASSPPADYGYTF.

The gene calls are TRBV29-1 and TRBJ2-3, with D tentatively TRBD1 (7 bases). Germline values: CDR1 SQVTM, CDR2 ANQGSEA. V was pared by 4 bases and J by 0 bases, with 11 bases between. The CDR3 covers 14 residues. The CDR3, as DNA: TGCAGCGTTGTGGAGGGGGCAAGCACAGATACGCAGTATTTT. This translates into CSVVEGASTDTQYF.

By sample share, this clonotype is medium-sized. V is TRBV6-6 and J is TRBJ1-1; the D is unclear. Trimming shortened V by 0 bases and J by 2 bases, and 10 bases separated the two germline ends. Germline V gene lookup returns CDR1 MNHNY and CDR2 SVGAGI (reference sequence). The CDR3 runs to 15 residues. This CDR3 reads CASSYSWGQNTEAFF. The CDR3 DNA reads as TGTGCCAGCAGTTACTCGTGGGGTCAAAACACTGAAGCTTTCTTT.

This clonotype appeared a few times. In DNA, the CDR3 is TGTGCCAGCAGCTTTATCCGCAATGAGCAGTTCTTC. As protein: CASSFIRNEQFF. J is TRBJ2-1 and V is TRBV11-1; D is unresolved. Deletions cut 3 bases from V and 6 bases from J, with 6 bases between. Germline CDR1 and CDR2: SGHAT and FQDESV (reference sequence). The CDR3 consists of 12 residues.

This clonotype was seen many times. J is TRBJ1-1 and V is TRBV7-2; D call uncertain. The germline CDR1 and CDR2 sequences are SGHTA and FQGNSA. V was shortened by 4 bases and J by 4 bases, with 7 bases between the two germline ends. The CDR3 consists of 12 residues. The CDR3 DNA sequence: TGTGCCAGCAGCTATTTGGCCACTGAAGCTTTCTTT. Its translation: CASSYLATEAFF.

The sample holds a few counts of this clonotype. At one end the junction does not follow the germline gene, possibly because of a read error. The chain recombines TRBV7-2 with TRBJ1-1; D gene unclear. The germline V gene encodes CDR1 SGHTA and CDR2 FQGNSA. CDR3 length: 12 amino acids. CDR3 in DNA: TGTGCCAGCAACTTAGACAACACTGAAGCTCTCTTT. This encodes CASNLDNTEALF.

As to this clonotype: At one of its ends the junction is not consistent with the germline gene, which may arise from a read error. V usage is TRBV20-1 and J usage is TRBJ2-3; TRBD1 is a possible D gene (5 bases). CDR1 is DFQATT, CDR2 SNEGSKA, per germline (reference sequence). The length of the CDR3 is 13 residues. CDR3 sequence reads: CSVPRQYTDTRYF. As DNA, the CDR3 is TGCAGTGTCCCTCGACAGTACACAGATACGCGGTATTTT.

The chain employs TRBV19 and TRBJ2-6; the D is unclear. The CDR3 has 17 amino acids. In germline, CDR1 is LNHDA, CDR2 SQIVND (reference sequence). V shed 5 bases and J shed 0 bases, with 14 bases lying between them. The CDR3 DNA is TGTGCCAGTAGTCGTGCAGGTAGTTCCTCTGGGGCCAACGTCCTGACTTTC. Its protein product is CASSRAGSSSGANVLTF.

The V call is TRBV6-6, the J call TRBJ2-1; D might be TRBD2 (6 bases). V lost 2 bases and J 3 bases, leaving 17 bases between the germline ends. CDR1 is MNHNY and CDR2 is SVGAGI in the germline V gene (reference sequence). This CDR3 is built from 17 residues. CDR3: CASSYEVVGGLYNEQFF. The DNA for the CDR3 is TGTGCCAGCAGTTACGAGGTAGTGGGGGGACTCTACAATGAGCAGTTCTTC.

At least ten counts were recorded for this clonotype. The chain couples TRBV7-9 to TRBJ2-5; a possible D gene is TRBD2 (6 bases). The CDR3 sequence is 14 residues long. In germline, CDR1 is SEHNR, CDR2 FQNEAQ (reference sequence). V lost 1 base, J lost 5 bases, and 11 bases lay in between. The CDR3 reads CASSLGLAGETQYF. CDR3 nucleotides: TGTGCCAGCAGCTTAGGACTCGCGGGGGAGACCCAGTACTTC.

This clonotype was seen at least ten times. This chain joins TRBV6-1 and TRBJ2-1, with TRBD2 matching over 9 bases. Per germline, CDR1 MNHNS and CDR2 SASEGT. The CDR3 runs to 15 residues. Losses at the gene ends were 5 bases for V and 6 bases for J; bases not matched to a gene: 8. CDR3 nucleotide sequence: TGTGCCAGCAGTAAACTGCGGGGGGGCTTCAATGAGCAGTTCTTC. It is translated as CASSKLRGGFNEQFF.

This clonotype was counted many times. The chain couples TRBV20-1 to TRBJ2-1; 7 bases line up with TRBD1. Germline CDR1 is DFQATT and CDR2 is SNEGSKA (reference sequence). The ends lost 1 base at V and 10 bases at J; junction bases unmatched: 10. This CDR3 has 14 residues. The CDR3 DNA reads as TGCAGTGCTAGAGGTTACCCCGGGACAGAGGAGCAGTTCTTC. Protein sequence: CSARGYPGTEEQFF.

This chain links TRBV29-1 with TRBJ1-1; D not resolved. The germline V gene encodes CDR1 SQVTM and CDR2 ANQGSEA. Trimming took 5 bases from V and 7 from J, leaving 17 bases between them. CDR3 length: 13 amino acids. The CDR3 region has the DNA TGCAGCGTTTCCCCATCTACGGTGCGTGAAGCTTTCTTT. Amino acid sequence: CSVSPSTVREAFF.

As regards this clonotype: The junction differs from germline at one of its ends, possibly a read error. The rearrangement links TRBV6-1 to TRBJ2-1; D unresolved. CDR1 and CDR2 (germline): MNHNS, SASEGT. The CDR3 is 16 residues long. The DNA of the CDR3 is TGTGCCGGCATTCCCTCCGGATTGAGTTCCTACAATGAGCAGTCCTTC. It specifies CAGIPSGLSSYNEQSF.

V usage is TRBV18 and J usage is TRBJ2-5, with D possibly TRBD2 on 6 matching bases. CDR3 size: 13 residues. Germline V gene sequence: CDR1 KGHSH, CDR2 LQKENI. Between the trimmed V and J ends, which lost 11 bases and 2 bases, there was a span of 15 bases. CDR3 DNA sequence: TGTGCCTCGCGATGGGGGGAACAAGAGACCCAGTACTTC. Amino acid sequence: CASRWGEQETQYF.

The chain couples TRBV12-5 to TRBJ2-2, with no clear D. The V and J ends lost 3 bases and 2 bases respectively, with 4 bases between them. CDR1 is LGHNT, CDR2 FRNRAP, per germline. There are 13 residues in the CDR3. CDR3 protein: CASGLGNTGELFF. In nucleotides, the CDR3 is TGTGCTAGTGGTTTAGGTAACACCGGGGAGCTGTTTTTT. Combining the CDR3 with reference TRBV12-5 and TRBJ2-2 gives the whole variable domain DARVTQTPRHKVTEMGQEVTMRCQPILGHNTVFWYRQTMMQGLELLAYFRNRAPLDDSGMPKDRFSAEMPDATLATLKIQPSEPRDSAVYFCASGLGNTGELFFGEGSRLTVL.